The T cell receptor beta chain described here comes from a study of T-cell reconstitution after alpha-beta-depleted transplantation in children. Preparation of the TCRbeta library involved a method that used unique molecular identifiers. TCRdb itself ran the PCR reads through MiXCR, one entry per CDR3 protein. The table lists under 450,000 distinct CDR3 sequences, 16% of them singletons. CDR3 length equals 16 residues. V was trimmed by 5 bases and J by 0 bases, leaving 14 bases between them. The TCR sequence derives from a boy in the first two years of life who had a stem cell transplant for Wiskott-Aldrich syndrome, so the T cells may come from the graft donor. This chain links TRBV12-3 or TRBV12-4 with TRBJ2-1, with D unclear. The sample was PBMCs, mostly from graft donor cells, taken 360 days after TCRalphabeta/CD19-depleted stem cell transplant. As DNA, the CDR3 is TGTGCCAGCAGTCCACGGGTCTTAAGCTCCTACAATGAGCAGTTCTTC. As protein: CASSPRVLSSYNEQFF.